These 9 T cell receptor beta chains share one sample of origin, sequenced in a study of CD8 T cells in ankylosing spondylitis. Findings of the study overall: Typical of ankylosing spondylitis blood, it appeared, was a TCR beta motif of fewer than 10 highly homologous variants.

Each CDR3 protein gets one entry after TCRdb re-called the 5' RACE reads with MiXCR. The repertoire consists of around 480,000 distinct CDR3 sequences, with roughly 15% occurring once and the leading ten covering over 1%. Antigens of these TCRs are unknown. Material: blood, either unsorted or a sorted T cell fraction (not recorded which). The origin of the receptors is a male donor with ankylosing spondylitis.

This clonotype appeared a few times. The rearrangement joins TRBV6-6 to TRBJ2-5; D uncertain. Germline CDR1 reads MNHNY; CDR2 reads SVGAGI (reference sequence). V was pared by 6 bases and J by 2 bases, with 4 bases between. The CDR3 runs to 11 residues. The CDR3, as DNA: TGTGCCAGCAGAGTACAAGAGACCCAGTACTTC. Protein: CASRVQETQYF.

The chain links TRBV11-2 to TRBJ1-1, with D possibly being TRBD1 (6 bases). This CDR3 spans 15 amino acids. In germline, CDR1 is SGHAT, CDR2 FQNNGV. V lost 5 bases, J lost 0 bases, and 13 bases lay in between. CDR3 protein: CASSGPGTLNTEAFF. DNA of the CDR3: TGTGCCAGCAGCGGCCCCGGGACATTGAACACTGAAGCTTTCTTT. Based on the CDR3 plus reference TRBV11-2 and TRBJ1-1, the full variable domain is EAGVAQSPRYKIIEKRQSVAFWCNPISGHATLYWYQQILGQGPKLLIQFQNNGVVDDSQLPKDRFSAERLKGVDSTLKIQPAKLEDSAVYLCASSGPGTLNTEAFFGQGTRLTVV.

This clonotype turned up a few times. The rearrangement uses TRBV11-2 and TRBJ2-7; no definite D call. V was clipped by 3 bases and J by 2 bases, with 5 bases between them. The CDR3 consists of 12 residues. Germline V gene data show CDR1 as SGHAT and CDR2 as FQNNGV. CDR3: CASSFRTYEQYF. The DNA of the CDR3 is TGTGCCAGCAGCTTTAGGACCTACGAGCAGTACTTC.

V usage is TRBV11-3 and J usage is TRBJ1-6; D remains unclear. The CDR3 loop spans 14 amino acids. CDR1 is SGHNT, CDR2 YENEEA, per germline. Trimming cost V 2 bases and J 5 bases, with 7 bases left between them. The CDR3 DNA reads TGTGCCAGCAGCTTAATGGGTCATAATTCACCCCTCCACTTT. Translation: CASSLMGHNSPLHF.

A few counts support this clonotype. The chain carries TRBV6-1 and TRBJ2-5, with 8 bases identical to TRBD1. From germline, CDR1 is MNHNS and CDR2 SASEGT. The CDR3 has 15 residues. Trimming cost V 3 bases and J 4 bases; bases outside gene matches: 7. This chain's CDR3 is CASSEPGGFRETQYF. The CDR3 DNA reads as TGTGCCAGCAGTGAGCCAGGGGGCTTTCGAGAGACCCAGTACTTC.

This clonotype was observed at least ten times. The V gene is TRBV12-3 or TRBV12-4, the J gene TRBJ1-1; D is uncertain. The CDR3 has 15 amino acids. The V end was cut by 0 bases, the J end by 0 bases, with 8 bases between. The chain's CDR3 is CASSLAGRMNTEAFF. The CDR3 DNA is TGTGCCAGCAGTTTAGCGGGAAGGATGAACACTGAAGCTTTCTTT.

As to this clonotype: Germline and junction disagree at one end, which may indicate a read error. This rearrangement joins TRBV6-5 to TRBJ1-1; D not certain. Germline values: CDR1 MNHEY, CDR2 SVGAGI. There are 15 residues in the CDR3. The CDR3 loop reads CATSWRSVGSTEAFF. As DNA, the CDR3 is TGTGCCACCAGTTGGCGAAGTGTGGGGAGCACTGAAGCTTTCTTT.

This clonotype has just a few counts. This chain's CDR3 is CASSSLTGPKYTF. The CDR3, as DNA: TGTGCCAGCAGCTCATTGACAGGGCCCAAGTACACCTTC. The gene calls are TRBV14 and TRBJ1-2, with TRBD1 matching 7 bases. CDR1 is SGHDN and CDR2 is FVKESK in the germline V gene. V dropped 5 bases and J dropped 11; count of bases not matched to a gene: 11. This CDR3 is built from 13 residues.

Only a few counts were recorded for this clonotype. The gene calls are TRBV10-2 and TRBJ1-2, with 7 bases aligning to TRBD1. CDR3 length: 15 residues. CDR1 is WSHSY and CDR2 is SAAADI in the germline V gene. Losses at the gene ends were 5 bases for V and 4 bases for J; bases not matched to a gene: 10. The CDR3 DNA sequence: TGCGCCAGCAGTTCGACAGGGAGTAAGCTCTATGGCTACACCTTC. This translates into CASSSTGSKLYGYTF.